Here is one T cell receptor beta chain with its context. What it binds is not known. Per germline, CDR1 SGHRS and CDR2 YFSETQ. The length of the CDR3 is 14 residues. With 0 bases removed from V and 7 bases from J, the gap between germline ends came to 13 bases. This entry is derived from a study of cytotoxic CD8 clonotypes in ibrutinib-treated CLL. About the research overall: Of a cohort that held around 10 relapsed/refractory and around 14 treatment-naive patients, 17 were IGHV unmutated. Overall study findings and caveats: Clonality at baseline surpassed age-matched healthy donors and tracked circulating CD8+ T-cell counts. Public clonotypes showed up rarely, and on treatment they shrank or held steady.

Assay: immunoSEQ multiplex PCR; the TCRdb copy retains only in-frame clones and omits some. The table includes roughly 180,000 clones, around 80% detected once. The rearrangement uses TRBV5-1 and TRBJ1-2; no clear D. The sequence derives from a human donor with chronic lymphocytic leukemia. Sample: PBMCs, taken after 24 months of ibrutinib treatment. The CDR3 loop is CASSLDATPGGYTF. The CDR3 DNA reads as TGCGCCAGCAGCTTGGACGCCACTCCGGGTGGCTACACCTTC.